A few counts support the clone carrying this TCR beta chain. No antigen is known for it. These data come from a study of beta chain features in type 1 diabetes. General study findings and limits: Possibly, sequencing cDNA over-represented cells that had high TCR expression levels. Patients with Type 1 diabetes showed moderately but significantly shorter TCRB CDR3s in all four CD4+ subsets.

The entirety of the isolated RNA underwent reverse transcription, so expressed TCRB transcripts were sequenced. Clones were sequenced by immunoSEQ multiplex PCR, and TCRdb holds only the in-frame ones, with some missing. The repertoire holds hundreds of thousands of clones, with around an eighth as singletons. Heparinised blood was drawn once per donor, averaging around 120 mL. The specimen was naive CD4+ T cells from blood. This TCR was recovered from a man in his late teens or twenties with type 1 diabetes.

CDR3 sequence reads: CASSLGRAAEETQYF. As DNA, the CDR3 is TGCGCCAGCAGCTTGGGGAGGGCCGCGGAGGAGACCCAGTACTTC. The V and J genes are TRBV5-1 and TRBJ2-5; D may be TRBD2 (6 bases). The germline V gene encodes CDR1 SGHRS and CDR2 YFSETQ. Trimming took off 0 bases at V and 5 bases at J, with 14 bases between the two ends. The CDR3 has 15 residues. Combining the CDR3 with reference TRBV5-1 and TRBJ2-5 gives the whole variable domain KAGVTQTPRYLIKTRGQQVTLSCSPISGHRSVSWYQQTPGQGLQFLFEYFSETQRNKGNFPGRFSGRQFSNSRSEMNVSTLELGDSALYLCASSLGRAAEETQYFGPGTRLLVL.